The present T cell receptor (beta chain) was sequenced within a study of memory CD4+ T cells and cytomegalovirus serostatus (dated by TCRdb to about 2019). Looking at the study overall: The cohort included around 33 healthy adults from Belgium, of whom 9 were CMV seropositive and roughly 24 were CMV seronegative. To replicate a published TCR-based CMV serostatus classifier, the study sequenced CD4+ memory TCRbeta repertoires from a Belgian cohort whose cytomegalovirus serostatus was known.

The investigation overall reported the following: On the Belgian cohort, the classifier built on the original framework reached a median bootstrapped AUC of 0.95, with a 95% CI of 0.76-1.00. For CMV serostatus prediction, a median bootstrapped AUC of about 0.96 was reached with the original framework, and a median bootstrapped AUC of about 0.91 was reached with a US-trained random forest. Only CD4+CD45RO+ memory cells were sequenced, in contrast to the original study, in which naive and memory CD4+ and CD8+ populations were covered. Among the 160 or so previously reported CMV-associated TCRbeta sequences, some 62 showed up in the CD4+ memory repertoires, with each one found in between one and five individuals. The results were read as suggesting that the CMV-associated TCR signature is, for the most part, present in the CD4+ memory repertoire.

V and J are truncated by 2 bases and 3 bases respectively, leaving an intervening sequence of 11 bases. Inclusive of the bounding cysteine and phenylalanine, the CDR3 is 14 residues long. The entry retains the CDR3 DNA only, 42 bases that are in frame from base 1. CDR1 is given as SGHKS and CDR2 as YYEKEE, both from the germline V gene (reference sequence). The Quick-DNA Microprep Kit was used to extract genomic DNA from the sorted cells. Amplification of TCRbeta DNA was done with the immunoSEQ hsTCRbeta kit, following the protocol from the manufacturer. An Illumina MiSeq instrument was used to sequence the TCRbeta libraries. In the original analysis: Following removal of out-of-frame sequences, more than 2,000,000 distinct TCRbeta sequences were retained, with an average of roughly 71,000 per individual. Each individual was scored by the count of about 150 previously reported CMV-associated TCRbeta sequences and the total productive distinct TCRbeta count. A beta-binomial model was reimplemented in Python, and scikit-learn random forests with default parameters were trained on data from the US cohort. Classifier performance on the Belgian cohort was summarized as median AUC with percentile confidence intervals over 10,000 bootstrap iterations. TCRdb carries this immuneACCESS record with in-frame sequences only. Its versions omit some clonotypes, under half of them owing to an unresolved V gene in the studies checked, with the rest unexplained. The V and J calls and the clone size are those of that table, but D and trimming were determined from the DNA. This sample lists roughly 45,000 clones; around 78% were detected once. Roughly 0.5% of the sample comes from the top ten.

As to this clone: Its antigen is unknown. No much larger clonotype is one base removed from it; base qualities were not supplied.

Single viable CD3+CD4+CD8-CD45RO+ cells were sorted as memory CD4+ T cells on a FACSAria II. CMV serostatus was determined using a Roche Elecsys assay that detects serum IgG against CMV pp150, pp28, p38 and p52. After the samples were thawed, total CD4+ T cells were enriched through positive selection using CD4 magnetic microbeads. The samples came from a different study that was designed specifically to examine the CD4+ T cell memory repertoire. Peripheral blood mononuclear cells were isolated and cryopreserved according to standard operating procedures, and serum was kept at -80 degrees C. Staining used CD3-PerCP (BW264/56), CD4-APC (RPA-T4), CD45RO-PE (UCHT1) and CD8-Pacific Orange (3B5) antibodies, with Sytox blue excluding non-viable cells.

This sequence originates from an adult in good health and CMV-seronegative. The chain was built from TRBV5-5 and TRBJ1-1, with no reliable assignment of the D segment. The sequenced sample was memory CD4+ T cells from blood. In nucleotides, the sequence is TGTGCCAGCAGCTTTTCAATTTGGGACACTGAAGCTTTCTTT. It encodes CASSFSIWDTEAFF.